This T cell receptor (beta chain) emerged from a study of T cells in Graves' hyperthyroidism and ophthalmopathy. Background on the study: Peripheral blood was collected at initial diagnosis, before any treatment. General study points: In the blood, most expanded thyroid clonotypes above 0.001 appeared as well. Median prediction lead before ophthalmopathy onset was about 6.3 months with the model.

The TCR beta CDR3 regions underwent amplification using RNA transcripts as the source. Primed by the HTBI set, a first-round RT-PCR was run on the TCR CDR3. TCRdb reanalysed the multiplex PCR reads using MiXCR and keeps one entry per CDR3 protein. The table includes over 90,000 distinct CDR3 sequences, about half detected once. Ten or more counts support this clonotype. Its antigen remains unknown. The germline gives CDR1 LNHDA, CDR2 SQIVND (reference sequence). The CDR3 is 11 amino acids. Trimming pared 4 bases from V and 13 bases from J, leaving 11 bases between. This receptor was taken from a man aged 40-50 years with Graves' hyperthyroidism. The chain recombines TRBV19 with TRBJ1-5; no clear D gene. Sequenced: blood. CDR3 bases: TGTGCCAGTAGTAACAAGTTGCATCAGCATTTT. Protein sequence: CASSNKLHQHF.